What follows are 30 T cell receptor beta chains derived from one specimen sequenced in a study of blood T cell repertoires in COVID-19. The data were produced by immunoSEQ multiplex PCR, yet TCRdb's version contains in-frame clones alone and is incomplete. The sample lists about 54,000 clones; around 86% were seen once. The source material was peripheral blood. These receptors all stem from a man between 50 and 59 years old with active COVID-19.

The gene calls are TRBV7-2 and TRBJ2-5, with a possible D match to TRBD2 (7 bases). Germline CDR1 and CDR2: SGHTA and FQGNSA. V was shortened by 0 bases and J by 5 bases, with 10 bases between the two germline ends. The CDR3 is 14 residues long. The chain's CDR3 is CASSLAGGPETQYF. CDR3 nucleotides: TGTGCCAGCAGCTTAGCGGGGGGGCCTGAGACCCAGTACTTC.

The chain is built from TRBV4-1 and TRBJ2-5; 15 nucleotides line up with TRBD2. Trimming took 1 base from V and 2 from J; bases not matched to a gene: 5. The length of the CDR3 is 18 residues. From germline, CDR1 is MGHRA and CDR2 YSYEKL. The CDR3 bases are TGCGCCAGCAGCCAAGGAGGGACTAGCGGGGGGAGGCAAGAGACCCAGTACTTC. It specifies CASSQGGTSGGRQETQYF.

The V and J genes are TRBV7-2 and TRBJ2-1; 8 bases align to TRBD1. Germline values: CDR1 SGHTA, CDR2 FQGNSA. Losses at the gene ends were 8 bases for V and 2 bases for J; bases not matched to a gene: 2. The CDR3 extends over 13 amino acids. The DNA of the CDR3 is TGTGCCAGCCGGACAGGGACCTACAATGAGCAGTTCTTC. Translation: CASRTGTYNEQFF. The full variable domain, with the rest looked up from reference TRBV7-2 and TRBJ2-1, is GAGVSQSPSNKVTEKGKDVELRCDPISGHTALYWYRQSLGQGLEFLIYFQGNSAPDKSGLPSDRFSAERTGGSVSTLTIQRTQQEDSAVYLCASRTGTYNEQFFGPGTRLTVL.

The V gene is TRBV7-3, the J gene TRBJ2-1; D may be TRBD2 (5 bases). V was trimmed by 5 bases and J by 12 bases, leaving 17 bases between them. CDR1 is SGHTA and CDR2 is FQGTGA in the germline V gene. The CDR3 runs 13 residues. The CDR3 spells CASSPGPARGQFF. CDR3 nucleotides: TGTGCCAGCAGCCCCGGGCCCGCCCGGGGGCAGTTCTTC.

J is TRBJ1-2 and V is TRBV29-1; tentative D call: TRBD1 (5 bases). The germline V gene has CDR1 SQVTM and CDR2 ANQGSEA. The CDR3 runs 10 residues. The ends were cut back, 3 bases at V and 6 bases at J, with 5 bases in the middle. The CDR3 coding sequence is TGCAGCGTTGAGGACAATGGCTACACCTTC. This translates into CSVEDNGYTF. Variable domain in full (rest from reference TRBV29-1 and TRBJ1-2): SAVISQKPSRDICQRGTSLTIQCQVDSQVTMMFWYRQQPGQSLTLIATANQGSEATYESGFVIDKFPISRPNLTFSTLTVSNMSPEDSSIYLCSVEDNGYTFGSGTRLTVV.

V is TRBV5-1 and J is TRBJ2-3; 10 nucleotides agree with TRBD2. CDR1 is SGHRS and CDR2 is YFSETQ in the germline V gene. The CDR3 sequence is 14 residues long. V was pared by 7 bases and J by 3 bases, with 5 bases of the junction left unmatched. CDR3 in DNA: TGCGCCAGCGCCAGCGGGAGGGGGACAGATACGCAGTATTTT. This codes for CASASGRGTDTQYF. Drawing the rest from reference TRBV5-1 and TRBJ2-3, the complete variable domain is KAGVTQTPRYLIKTRGQQVTLSCSPISGHRSVSWYQQTPGQGLQFLFEYFSETQRNKGNFPGRFSGRQFSNSRSEMNVSTLELGDSALYLCASASGRGTDTQYFGPGTRLTVL.

V and J are TRBV19 and TRBJ2-7; D gene unclear. V lost 5 bases and J 2 bases, leaving 13 bases between the germline ends. Germline assignment: CDR1 LNHDA and CDR2 SQIVND (reference sequence). CDR3 length: 14 residues. The CDR3 DNA follows: TGTGCCAGTAGTCCTAATGACTCTACCTACGAGCAGTACTTC. Its protein is CASSPNDSTYEQYF. The full variable domain, completed using reference TRBV19 and TRBJ2-7, is DGGITQSPKYLFRKEGQNVTLSCEQNLNHDAMYWYRQDPGQGLRLIYYSQIVNDFQKGDIAEGYSVSREKKESFPLTVTSAQKNPTAFYLCASSPNDSTYEQYFGPGTRLTVT.

The gene calls are TRBV6-6 and TRBJ2-2, with D possibly being TRBD1 (5 bases). V lost 5 bases and J 0 bases, leaving 19 bases between the germline ends. Per germline, CDR1 MNHNY and CDR2 SVGAGI (reference sequence). This CDR3 spans 18 amino acids. DNA for the CDR3: TGTGCCAGCAGTCGAAACCCTCCGACAGCATCGAACACCGGGGAGCTGTTTTTT. Amino acids: CASSRNPPTASNTGELFF.

The count of this clone is one. The chain carries TRBV2 and TRBJ1-5; D may be TRBD1 (5 bases). V was cut by 7 bases and J by 3 bases, with 10 bases left in between. The CDR3 consists of 13 residues. CDR1 SNHLY and CDR2 FYNNEI come from the germline V gene. The CDR3 DNA reads as TGTGCCAGCAATCGACAGTACAATCAGCCCCAGCATTTT. The encoded protein is CASNRQYNQPQHF.

This sequence joins TRBV5-1 and TRBJ2-1; D perhaps matches TRBD2 (6 bases). Germline CDR1 reads SGHRS; CDR2 reads YFSETQ. The CDR3 extends over 15 amino acids. V dropped 0 bases and J dropped 6 bases, with 13 bases sitting between them. Here the CDR3 reads CASSLAGSEGNEQFF. CDR3 DNA sequence: TGCGCCAGCAGCTTGGCTGGGTCGGAGGGCAATGAGCAGTTCTTC.

The rearrangement uses TRBV19 and TRBJ1-5, with 7 bases that match TRBD1. Germline lookup yields CDR1 LNHDA and CDR2 SQIVND (reference sequence). The CDR3 is made up of 15 amino acids. The junction had 9 bases not matched to a gene; V was cut back by 6 bases and J by 4 bases. The CDR3 here is CASSPDRVLNQPQHF. As DNA, the CDR3 is TGTGCCAGTAGCCCAGACAGGGTCCTAAATCAGCCCCAGCATTTT.

This clone has only a few counts. The chain combines TRBV30 with TRBJ1-6, with D perhaps matching TRBD1 (6 bases). The CDR3 consists of 15 residues. In germline, CDR1 is GTSNPN, CDR2 SVGIG (reference sequence). The V and J ends lost 1 base and 9 bases respectively, with 16 bases between them. The CDR3 region has the DNA TGTGCCTGGAGTGCCTCTACAGGGTATGGTTCACCCCTCCACTTT. This codes for CAWSASTGYGSPLHF.

The chain couples TRBV2 to TRBJ2-7, with D possibly being TRBD1 (6 bases). From germline, CDR1 is SNHLY and CDR2 FYNNEI. Trimming stripped 6 bases from V and 2 bases from J, with 11 bases between. The CDR3 extends over 13 amino acids. CDR3 nucleotide sequence: TGTGCCAGCAGACAGGGAGTTACCTACGAGCAGTACTTC. Its translation is CASRQGVTYEQYF.

The V gene is TRBV7-8, the J gene TRBJ1-1; D is unresolved. V was pared by 2 bases and J by 3 bases, with 13 bases between. CDR3 size: 15 residues. Looked up from germline, CDR1 is SGHVS and CDR2 is FQNEAQ. CDR3 sequence (DNA): TGTGCCAGCAGCTTATTTCAGGTGGGAGACACTGAAGCTTTCTTT. This gives the protein CASSLFQVGDTEAFF.

The V and J genes are TRBV19 and TRBJ2-1; the D is unclear. Trimming stripped 7 bases from V and 8 bases from J, with 12 bases between. The CDR3 spans 12 residues. Germline CDR1 is LNHDA and CDR2 is SQIVND (reference sequence). CDR3 DNA sequence: TGTGCCAGTAAAACCGGGTACGATGAGCAGTTCTTC. This sequence encodes CASKTGYDEQFF.

This clone was detected ten times or more. V usage is TRBV5-6 and J usage is TRBJ1-2; D remains ambiguous. V was pared by 9 bases and J by 7 bases, with 19 bases between. This CDR3 has 13 amino acids. In germline, CDR1 is SGHDT, CDR2 YYEEEE. The CDR3 is CATTDGRERGYTF. In DNA form, the CDR3 reads TGTGCCACTACGGACGGCCGGGAACGTGGCTACACCTTC.

V gene TRBV7-8 combines with J gene TRBJ2-3, with D tentatively TRBD1 (6 bases). Germline V gene data show CDR1 as SGHVS and CDR2 as FQNEAQ. The V gene lost 1 base and the J gene lost 5 bases, with 22 bases spanning the gap. CDR3 length: 18 residues. This CDR3 reads CASSLEGVGRGRGDTQYF. The CDR3 bases are TGTGCCAGCAGCTTAGAAGGGGTTGGCAGGGGAAGGGGAGATACGCAGTATTTT.

The rearrangement links TRBV7-2 to TRBJ2-7, with 13 bases identical to TRBD2. This CDR3 contains 16 residues. After removal of 5 bases from V and 3 bases from J, the junction contained 7 bases not matched to a gene. Germline V gene lookup returns CDR1 SGHTA and CDR2 FQGNSA. This CDR3 reads CASSGGGLAGSYEQYF. The CDR3 bases are TGTGCCAGCAGCGGCGGGGGACTAGCGGGGAGCTACGAGCAGTACTTC.

V is TRBV19 and J is TRBJ2-5, with a tentative D call TRBD2 (6 bases). The germline CDR1 and CDR2 sequences are LNHDA and SQIVND (reference sequence). V dropped 7 bases and J dropped 1 base, with 22 bases sitting between them. The CDR3 has 17 amino acids. The chain's CDR3 is CASNEAIADNPQETQYF. The DNA of the CDR3 is TGTGCCAGTAATGAAGCGATAGCGGACAATCCCCAAGAGACCCAGTACTTC.

The chain joins TRBV18 to TRBJ2-7; 9 positions match TRBD2. The CDR3 is 16 amino acids. Trimming removed 0 bases from V and 2 bases from J; junction bases left unmatched: 5. Germline V gene lookup returns CDR1 KGHSH and CDR2 LQKENI. The DNA for the CDR3 is TGTGCCAGCTCACCACCGTCTAGCGGGGTCCCCTACGAGCAGTACTTC. It translates to CASSPPSSGVPYEQYF.

The chain links TRBV5-6 to TRBJ2-1; maybe TRBD2 (5 bases). V was trimmed by 4 bases and J by 8 bases, leaving 10 bases between them. Germline loops: CDR1 SGHDT, CDR2 YYEEEE. This CDR3 has 12 residues. This CDR3 is CASSPDFHEQFF. DNA of the CDR3: TGTGCCAGCAGCCCGGACTTCCATGAGCAGTTCTTC.

The chain uses TRBV7-9 and TRBJ1-1, with TRBD1 identical over 12 bases. The CDR3 has 15 amino acids. In germline, CDR1 is SEHNR, CDR2 FQNEAQ (reference sequence). The V segment lost 4 bases and the J segment 4 bases; nucleotides outside the gene matches: 4. Here the CDR3 reads CASSYGTGGGTEAFF. CDR3 bases: TGTGCCAGCAGCTACGGGACAGGGGGCGGCACTGAAGCTTTCTTT.

The chain couples TRBV29-1 to TRBJ2-1, with 10 bases that match TRBD2. The CDR3 totals 13 residues. Germline CDR1 and CDR2: SQVTM and ANQGSEA. V lost 6 bases, J lost 8 bases, and 7 bases stayed unmatched. In nucleotides, the CDR3 is TGCAGCGTCCTAGCGGGAGTTTTCGATGAGCAGTTCTTC. This gives the protein CSVLAGVFDEQFF.

The chain carries TRBV2 and TRBJ2-5, with TRBD1 identical over 7 bases. The V gene end was trimmed by 4 bases and the J gene end by 11 bases; junction bases not matched to a gene: 4. Germline V lookup: CDR1 SNHLY, CDR2 FYNNEI. The CDR3 extends over 11 amino acids. In DNA form, the CDR3 reads TGTGCCAGCAGTGTGTTGGACAGGCAGTACTTC. As protein: CASSVLDRQYF.

This sequence joins TRBV9 and TRBJ2-7, with 7 nucleotides matching TRBD1. Germline CDR1 SGDLS, CDR2 YYNGEE. The CDR3 has 14 amino acids. J lost 2 bases, V lost 0 bases, and 2 bases had no gene match. CDR3 coding DNA: TGTGCCAGCAGCGTAGGGGACAGCACCTACGAGCAGTACTTC. This codes for CASSVGDSTYEQYF. Full variable domain (outside the CDR3, taken from reference TRBV9 and TRBJ2-7): DSGVTQTPKHLITATGQRVTLRCSPRSGDLSVYWYQQSLDQGLQFLIQYYNGEERAKGNILERFSAQQFPDLHSELNLSSLELGDSALYFCASSVGDSTYEQYFGPGTRLTVT.

V and J are TRBV7-2 and TRBJ2-2; possibly TRBD2 for D (5 bases). Germline CDR1 and CDR2: SGHTA and FQGNSA. Deletions cut 5 bases from V and 7 bases from J, with 11 bases between. This CDR3 spans 13 amino acids. This CDR3 is CASSPTRGGELFF. The DNA of the CDR3 is TGTGCCAGCAGCCCCACTAGAGGCGGGGAGCTGTTTTTT.

The V gene is TRBV7-2, the J gene TRBJ2-1; 9 positions match TRBD2. V shed 2 bases and J 9 bases; nucleotides not matched to a gene: 8. Germline CDR1 is SGHTA and CDR2 is FQGNSA. The CDR3 covers 15 residues. In nucleotides, the CDR3 is TGTGCCAGCAGCTTATATAGAGCGGGAGGAGGTGAGCAGTTCTTC. Encoded protein: CASSLYRAGGGEQFF.

This clone came up once. The V and J genes are TRBV27 and TRBJ2-5; 14 nucleotides agree with TRBD2. V lost 3 bases and J lost 5; bases outside the gene matches: 8. The germline V gene encodes CDR1 MNHEY and CDR2 SMNVEV (reference sequence). The CDR3 length is 17 residues. The CDR3 spells CASSLRLAGGPRETQYF. In nucleotides, the CDR3 is TGTGCCAGCAGTTTGCGACTAGCGGGAGGGCCTCGGGAGACCCAGTACTTC.

The gene calls are TRBV6-1 and TRBJ2-3, with 12 nucleotides matching TRBD2. The CDR3 has 16 residues. The V and J ends lost 4 bases and 4 bases, in that order; junction bases with no gene match: 6. Germline values: CDR1 MNHNS, CDR2 SASEGT. CDR3 protein: CASSATSGRVADTQYF. In DNA, the CDR3 is TGTGCCAGCAGTGCGACTAGCGGGAGAGTTGCAGATACGCAGTATTTT.

V and J are TRBV24-1 and TRBJ1-4; 11 bases are a match to TRBD1. The CDR3 extends over 16 amino acids. Germline V gene data show CDR1 as KGHDR and CDR2 as SFDVKD. J lost 3 bases, V lost 4 bases, and 3 bases had no gene match. The CDR3 protein is CATSEGTGGANEKLFF. The CDR3 nucleotides read TGTGCCACCAGTGAAGGGACAGGGGGAGCTAATGAAAAACTGTTTTTT.